These 25 T cell receptor beta chains came from one sample sequenced in a study of blood T cell repertoires in COVID-19. Assay used: immunoSEQ multiplex PCR; TCRdb lists only in-frame clones, some missing. The sample shows about 500,000 clones, 85% to 90% of them seen only once. Sample: peripheral blood. The receptors here all came from a man aged 18-30 years with COVID-19, enrolled during active disease.

This clone was observed a single time. The genes are TRBV19 and TRBJ2-3, with D unresolved. CDR1 and CDR2 from the germline V gene are LNHDA and SQIVND (reference sequence). The CDR3 runs 14 residues. V was clipped by 5 bases and J by 2 bases, with 11 bases between them. The CDR3 protein is CASSGGSHTDTQYF. The CDR3 DNA follows: TGTGCCAGTAGTGGCGGTTCACACACAGATACGCAGTATTTT. Full variable domain (rest looked up from reference TRBV19 and TRBJ2-3): DGGITQSPKYLFRKEGQNVTLSCEQNLNHDAMYWYRQDPGQGLRLIYYSQIVNDFQKGDIAEGYSVSREKKESFPLTVTSAQKNPTAFYLCASSGGSHTDTQYFGPGTRLTVL.

CDR3 sequence reads: CASSNLAALGTDTQYF. CDR3 nucleotides: TGTGCCAGCAGTAACCTAGCGGCGTTGGGCACAGATACGCAGTATTTT. This chain connects TRBV9 to TRBJ2-3; TRBD2 agrees at 7 bases. The germline CDR1 and CDR2 sequences are SGDLS and YYNGEE. The CDR3 is 16 amino acids. The V and J ends lost 5 bases and 1 base, in that order; junction bases with no gene match: 10.

This clone was counted a single time. The chain combines TRBV24-1 with TRBJ1-2; TRBD1 matches 12 bases. Germline CDR1 and CDR2: KGHDR and SFDVKD. The junction had 9 bases not matched to a gene; V was cut back by 3 bases and J by 8 bases. The CDR3 has 16 residues. DNA of the CDR3: TGTGCCACCAGTGATGCCGGGACAGGGGGCAGAGGAGGCTACACCTTC. Translation: CATSDAGTGGRGGYTF.

The chain links TRBV13 to TRBJ2-1; 13 bases fit TRBD2. CDR1 is PRHDT and CDR2 is FYEKMQ in the germline V gene (reference sequence). The length of the CDR3 is 17 residues. With V trimmed by 5 bases and J by 1 base, 5 bases remained unmatched. The CDR3 sequence: CASSRTSGGPSYNEQFF. For the CDR3, the DNA is TGTGCCAGCAGCCGGACTAGCGGGGGACCGTCCTACAATGAGCAGTTCTTC.

Note on this clone: The identical CDR3 is also encoded by other nucleotide sequences in the sample. V and J are TRBV18 and TRBJ2-1; 14 bases are shared with TRBD2. The CDR3 has 16 residues. Trimming removed 2 bases from V and 5 bases from J; junction bases left unmatched: 2. Germline V CDR1 and CDR2: KGHSH, LQKENI. The CDR3 loop is CASSPGLAGGDNEQFF. CDR3 coding DNA: TGTGCCAGCTCACCAGGACTAGCGGGGGGCGACAATGAGCAGTTCTTC.

This clone was found once. This rearrangement joins TRBV2 to TRBJ1-5; TRBD1 matches at 9 bases. The CDR3 length is 14 residues. Germline assignment: CDR1 SNHLY and CDR2 FYNNEI. Trimming cost V 6 bases and J 5 bases; bases outside gene matches: 5. CDR3 region: CASSRDRADQPQHF. CDR3 bases: TGTGCCAGCAGCCGGGACAGGGCGGATCAGCCCCAGCATTTT.

This clone was seen a single time. The chain recombines TRBV27 with TRBJ2-5, with 7 bases identical to TRBD2. The J segment lost 4 bases and the V segment lost 3 bases, leaving 5 bases of the junction unmatched. The length of the CDR3 is 14 residues. Germline V gene data show CDR1 as MNHEY and CDR2 as SMNVEV (reference sequence). CDR3 region: CASSLGGEGETQYF. As DNA, the CDR3 is TGTGCCAGCAGTTTGGGGGGGGAGGGAGAGACCCAGTACTTC.

This chain connects TRBV30 to TRBJ2-2, with 8 bases fitting TRBD2. V gave up 1 base and J gave up 3 bases; unmatched junction bases: 4. Germline V lookup: CDR1 GTSNPN, CDR2 SVGIG (reference sequence). This CDR3 region has 15 residues. The CDR3 DNA reads as TGTGCCTGGAGTGGCGGCGGGAGGTACACCGGGGAGCTGTTTTTT. Translation gives CAWSGGGRYTGELFF.

The rearrangement joins TRBV3-1 (or the pseudogene TRBV3-2) to TRBJ2-1, with TRBD2 identical over 12 bases. The CDR3 is made up of 15 amino acids. CDR1 is LGHDT, CDR2 YNNKEL, per germline (reference sequence). V shed 6 bases and J 5 bases; nucleotides not matched to a gene: 5. In nucleotides, the CDR3 is TGTGCCAGCAGTATAGGACTAGCGGGACACAATGAGCAGTTCTTC. Translated: CASSIGLAGHNEQFF.

The chain joins TRBV4-1 to TRBJ2-1, with 9 nucleotides matching TRBD2. V lost 1 base to trimming and J lost 8 bases; unmatched junction nucleotides: 12. Germline V gene lookup returns CDR1 MGHRA and CDR2 YSYEKL. The CDR3 is made up of 17 amino acids. The CDR3 protein is CASSQASAGGPVYEQFF. The CDR3 coding sequence is TGCGCCAGCAGCCAAGCTAGCGCGGGGGGGCCCGTCTATGAGCAGTTCTTC.

Details on this clone: The same CDR3 is also encoded by other DNA sequences in this sample. The rearrangement links TRBV18 to TRBJ2-7; TRBD2 matches at 11 bases. With 3 bases clipped from V and 2 bases from J, the junction kept 0 bases outside the gene matches. The CDR3 covers 14 residues. Looked up from germline, CDR1 is KGHSH and CDR2 is LQKENI. Written as DNA, the CDR3 is TGTGCCAGCTCACCGACTAGCGGGGCCTACGAGCAGTACTTC. It translates to CASSPTSGAYEQYF.

The V gene is TRBV19, the J gene TRBJ1-6; D not resolved. The length of the CDR3 is 15 residues. V lost 5 bases and J 12 bases, leaving 20 bases between the germline ends. Germline V gives CDR1 LNHDA, CDR2 SQIVND (reference sequence). DNA of the CDR3: TGTGCCAGTAGTGAAGGCGGGCTTGGTATCGGACCCCTCCACTTT. It yields the protein CASSEGGLGIGPLHF.

The V gene is TRBV6-5, the J gene TRBJ2-7; 9 positions match TRBD1. CDR3 length: 14 residues. V shed 7 bases, J shed 4 bases, and the junction held 8 bases outside the gene matches. Germline V gene data show CDR1 as MNHEY and CDR2 as SVGAGI. CDR3 nucleotides: TGTGCCAGCACCCGGACAGGGGACGGGTACGAGCAGTACTTC. Translated: CASTRTGDGYEQYF.

The chain uses TRBV6-5 and TRBJ2-7; weak D call: TRBD1 (5 bases). The germline V gene has CDR1 MNHEY and CDR2 SVGAGI. The V end was cut by 2 bases, the J end by 6 bases, with 11 bases between. CDR3 length: 13 residues. The CDR3 nucleotides read TGTGCCAGCAGTTACGACCTAGGGGCCGAGCAGTACTTC. Amino acid sequence: CASSYDLGAEQYF.

The V gene is TRBV4-1, the J gene TRBJ2-1; 11 nucleotides match TRBD2. Losses at the gene ends were 4 bases for V and 5 bases for J; bases not matched to a gene: 4. Germline CDR1 reads MGHRA; CDR2 reads YSYEKL. The CDR3 runs 15 residues. CDR3 in DNA: TGCGCCAGCAGCCCTATAGCGGGGGGGCACAATGAGCAGTTCTTC. Its protein is CASSPIAGGHNEQFF.

This chain uses TRBV6-4 with TRBJ2-1, with 8 bases identical to TRBD2. The germline gives CDR1 MRHNA, CDR2 SNTAGT. The CDR3 is 16 amino acids. The V segment lost 2 bases and the J segment 10 bases; nucleotides outside the gene matches: 13. The DNA for the CDR3 is TGTGCCAGCAGTGACGACTTGCGGGAGGAAAGAGGGGAGCAGTTCTTC. This gives the protein CASSDDLREERGEQFF.

The chain couples TRBV27 to TRBJ2-4; 10 positions match TRBD2. Germline trimming cut 8 bases from V and 3 bases from J; bases unmatched to any gene: 7. Germline lookup yields CDR1 MNHEY and CDR2 SMNVEV (reference sequence). The CDR3 has 15 residues. CDR3 nucleotides: TGTGCCAGCGGGACTAGCGTGGGGTTCAAAAACATTCAGTACTTC. It specifies CASGTSVGFKNIQYF.

The chain recombines TRBV12-3 or TRBV12-4 with TRBJ2-1; 9 nucleotides align to TRBD2. The CDR3 covers 12 residues. V lost 7 bases, J lost 10 bases, and 5 bases stayed unmatched. The CDR3 region has the DNA TGTGCCAGCACCGAGACTAGCGGCGAGCAGTTCTTC. It is translated as CASTETSGEQFF.

The chain combines TRBV11-2 with TRBJ2-7; 9 nucleotides align to TRBD2. The trim removed 1 base at V and 3 bases at J, leaving 4 bases unmatched. Germline CDR1 SGHAT, CDR2 FQNNGV. The CDR3 totals 15 residues. The CDR3 is CASSLVPSGVYEQYF. CDR3 in DNA: TGTGCCAGCAGCTTAGTCCCTAGCGGGGTCTACGAGCAGTACTTC.

The chain has TRBV7-8 and TRBJ1-5, with 7 bases that match TRBD1. This CDR3 has 15 amino acids. V gave up 2 bases and J gave up 6 bases; unmatched junction bases: 7. Germline CDR1 is SGHVS and CDR2 is FQNEAQ. The CDR3 DNA is TGTGCCAGCAGCTTACCAGCAGGGGGGAGTCAGCCCCAGCATTTT. It codes for CASSLPAGGSQPQHF.

The chain employs TRBV10-3 and TRBJ2-1; 15 positions match TRBD2. With V trimmed by 10 bases and J by 0 bases, 7 bases remained unmatched. CDR1 is ENHRY, CDR2 SYGVKD, per germline. The CDR3 totals 17 residues. The CDR3 sequence: CATGLAGGPGSYNEQFF. CDR3 DNA sequence: TGTGCCACTGGACTAGCGGGAGGGCCAGGCTCCTACAATGAGCAGTTCTTC.

This clone was detected once. This rearrangement joins TRBV12-3 or TRBV12-4 to TRBJ2-5; a possible D gene is TRBD2 (6 bases). The CDR3 has 12 residues. V gave up 6 bases and J gave up 5 bases, with 10 bases separating them. CDR3 nucleotides: TGTGCCAGCAGGACAAGCGGGGAGACCCAGTACTTC. This gives the protein CASRTSGETQYF.

The genes are TRBV10-3 and TRBJ2-7; possibly TRBD2 for D (6 bases). The germline gives CDR1 ENHRY, CDR2 SYGVKD. Trimming removed 5 bases at V and 3 bases at J, with 8 bases between. This CDR3 is built from 12 residues. The CDR3: CAISLGGYEQYF. DNA for the CDR3: TGTGCCATCAGTTTGGGAGGCTACGAGCAGTACTTC.

The rearrangement uses TRBV5-6 and TRBJ2-5; no reliable D call. The CDR3 is made up of 13 amino acids. The V and J ends lost 1 base and 5 bases respectively, with 9 bases between them. CDR1 SGHDT and CDR2 YYEEEE come from the germline V gene. The CDR3 nucleotides read TGTGCCAGCAGCTTGTGGGTGAGGGAGACCCAGTACTTC. Protein: CASSLWVRETQYF.

This chain connects TRBV5-6 to TRBJ2-3, with 13 positions matching TRBD2. J gave up 3 bases and V 4 bases, and 2 bases lay outside the gene matches. From germline, CDR1 is SGHDT and CDR2 YYEEEE. The CDR3 covers 15 residues. CDR3 protein: CASSGLAGATDTQYF. DNA for the CDR3: TGTGCCAGCAGCGGACTAGCGGGAGCGACAGATACGCAGTATTTT.